Below, 30 T cell receptor beta chains from the same sample are listed, as sequenced in a study of cytomegalovirus exposure and HLA in healthy donors. The PCR employed 60 Vbeta primers together with 13 Jbeta primers. Using immunoSEQ multiplex PCR, the repertoire was profiled, and TCRdb retains in-frame clones only, with some absent. The sample holds 75,000 to 95,000 clones, approximately 69% seen once. Sequenced: PBMCs. These receptors were obtained from a woman between 50 and 59 years old in good health and CMV-seropositive.

V and J are TRBV4-2 and TRBJ2-7, with TRBD1 matching over 7 bases. After removal of 3 bases from V and 1 base from J, the junction contained 3 bases not matched to a gene. Germline V lookup: CDR1 LGHNA, CDR2 YNFKEQ. There are 14 residues in the CDR3. The CDR3 region has the DNA TGTGCCAGCAGCCATTCAGGGGGTTCCTACGAGCAGTACTTC. The encoded protein is CASSHSGGSYEQYF.

J is TRBJ2-1 and V is TRBV4-3, with 14 bases aligning to TRBD2. Trimming cost V 4 bases and J 8 bases; bases outside gene matches: 10. The CDR3 sequence is 17 residues long. CDR1 and CDR2 (germline): LGHNA, YSLEER. CDR3 residues: CASSPNPGLAGGDEQFF. DNA for the CDR3: TGCGCCAGCAGCCCCAACCCCGGACTAGCGGGGGGCGATGAGCAGTTCTTC.

The V and J genes are TRBV12-5 and TRBJ1-1; D may be TRBD1 (6 bases). Trimming took off 6 bases at V and 8 bases at J, with 16 bases between the two ends. The germline V gene encodes CDR1 LGHNT and CDR2 FRNRAP. The CDR3 sequence is 13 residues long. The CDR3 sequence is CASGLGQMGEAFF. Here the CDR3 DNA reads TGTGCTAGTGGCCTAGGACAGATGGGGGAAGCTTTCTTT. Full variable domain (missing parts from reference TRBV12-5 and TRBJ1-1): DARVTQTPRHKVTEMGQEVTMRCQPILGHNTVFWYRQTMMQGLELLAYFRNRAPLDDSGMPKDRFSAEMPDATLATLKIQPSEPRDSAVYFCASGLGQMGEAFFGQGTRLTVV.

The J gene is TRBJ2-7, the V gene TRBV5-5, with D possibly being TRBD1 (7 bases). CDR3 length equals 13 residues. Trimming stripped 0 bases from V and 13 bases from J, with 17 bases between. Germline lookup yields CDR1 SGHKS and CDR2 YYEKEE (reference sequence). The DNA of the CDR3 is TGTGCCAGCAGCTTGGATGTTAACAGGGGAGGATACTTC. Amino acids: CASSLDVNRGGYF.

The V gene is TRBV23-1, the J gene TRBJ1-1; TRBD1 matches at 8 bases. TRBV23-1 falls under the ORF class, with uncertain function. CDR3 length: 18 amino acids. Trimming took 4 bases from V and 0 from J; bases not matched to a gene: 13. Here the CDR3 DNA reads TGCGCCAGCAGTCGGCCCGGGACAGGCGAGAAGTTGAACACTGAAGCTTTCTTT. Its translation is CASSRPGTGEKLNTEAFF.

As regards this clone: The junction departs from the called germline gene at one end, perhaps through a read error. This rearrangement joins TRBV7-9 to TRBJ1-2; TRBD1 agrees at 9 bases. In germline, CDR1 is SEHNR, CDR2 FQNEAQ (reference sequence). CDR3 length equals 12 residues. CDR3 sequence (DNA): TGTTCCAGCAGCTTGACAGGGGGTGGCTACACCTTC. This sequence encodes CSSSLTGGGYTF.

This chain uses TRBV15 with TRBJ1-5; TRBD1 matches 9 bases. V trimming: 4 bases; J trimming: 4 bases; junction bases outside the gene matches: 5. CDR1 is LNHNV, CDR2 YYDKDF, per germline (reference sequence). The CDR3 extends over 15 amino acids. CDR3 in amino acids: CATSNEQGANQPQHF. DNA for the CDR3: TGTGCCACCAGCAATGAACAGGGGGCAAATCAGCCCCAGCATTTT.

The chain links TRBV5-4 to TRBJ2-3; maybe TRBD2 (7 bases). Germline V gene sequence: CDR1 SGHNT, CDR2 YYREEE (reference sequence). V was cut by 2 bases and J by 7 bases, with 17 bases left in between. This CDR3 region has 15 residues. CDR3 in DNA: TGTGCCAGCAGCTTCGGGGGGCTCGCCCAGAATACGCAGTATTTT. This encodes CASSFGGLAQNTQYF.

This chain uses TRBV7-3 with TRBJ2-2; D is unclear. V lost 5 bases, J lost 3 bases, and 13 bases lay in between. The CDR3 sequence is 15 residues long. Germline V CDR1 and CDR2: SGHTA, FQGTGA. The CDR3 is CASSANPAYTGELFF. CDR3 DNA: TGTGCCAGCAGCGCAAATCCTGCGTACACCGGGGAGCTGTTTTTT.

The chain carries TRBV28 and TRBJ1-4; 9 bases agree with TRBD1. The germline V gene encodes CDR1 MDHEN and CDR2 SYDVKM. Trimming removed 7 bases from V and 7 bases from J; junction bases left unmatched: 7. The CDR3 runs to 14 residues. CDR3 in DNA: TGTGCCAGCAACTACGGGACAGGGACTGAAAAACTGTTTTTT. Protein sequence: CASNYGTGTEKLFF.

V and J are TRBV6-5 and TRBJ2-1, with a tentative D call TRBD1 (5 bases). From germline, CDR1 is MNHEY and CDR2 SVGAGI. This CDR3 region has 12 residues. V lost 8 bases and J lost 4, with 9 bases in between. CDR3 amino acids: CASQGDYNEQFF. CDR3 DNA: TGTGCCAGCCAAGGGGATTACAATGAGCAGTTCTTC.

The V call is TRBV29-1, the J call TRBJ2-1; the D is unclear. Per the germline V gene, CDR1 is SQVTM and CDR2 is ANQGSEA. Trimming removed 4 bases at V and 0 bases at J, with 7 bases between. The CDR3 is 13 residues long. The CDR3 region is CSVGGSSYNEQFF. In DNA, the CDR3 is TGCAGCGTTGGCGGAAGCTCCTACAATGAGCAGTTCTTC.

A few counts support this clone. The chain carries TRBV7-8 and TRBJ2-3; unclear D gene. Trimming removed 1 base at V and 6 bases at J, with 8 bases between. The CDR3 is made up of 13 amino acids. Germline V gene sequence: CDR1 SGHVS, CDR2 FQNEAQ. In DNA, the CDR3 is TGTGCCAGCAGCTTAGTCAGGTTGGATACGCAGTATTTT. Translating it yields CASSLVRLDTQYF.

This chain connects TRBV2 to TRBJ2-2; 14 bases line up with TRBD2. The CDR3 extends over 15 amino acids. Germline lookup yields CDR1 SNHLY and CDR2 FYNNEI. J lost 5 bases, V lost 4 bases, and 0 bases had no gene match. In nucleotides, the CDR3 is TGTGCCAGCAGTGGACTAGCGGGGGGGACCGGGGAGCTGTTTTTT. It translates to CASSGLAGGTGELFF.

This clone was counted a single time. V usage is TRBV5-6 and J usage is TRBJ1-4; D possibly corresponds to TRBD1 (5 bases). The CDR3 covers 16 residues. The V gene lost 2 bases and the J gene lost 8 bases, with 19 bases spanning the gap. Germline V CDR1 and CDR2: SGHDT, YYEEEE. This chain's CDR3 is CASSFLSAGTNEKLFF. CDR3 nucleotides: TGTGCCAGCAGCTTCCTGTCGGCGGGGACCAACGAAAAACTGTTTTTT.

The V gene is TRBV18, the J gene TRBJ1-1; 8 positions agree with TRBD1. The V and J ends lost 4 bases and 3 bases, in that order; junction bases with no gene match: 10. Per the germline V gene, CDR1 is KGHSH and CDR2 is LQKENI. The CDR3 spans 16 residues. CDR3 in amino acids: CASSRGTGGWDTEAFF. The DNA for the CDR3 is TGTGCCAGCTCACGAGGGACAGGTGGGTGGGACACTGAAGCTTTCTTT. The complete variable domain, with remaining parts taken from reference TRBV18 and TRBJ1-1, reads NAGVMQNPRHLVRRRGQEARLRCSPMKGHSHVYWYRQLPEEGLKFMVYLQKENIIDESGMPKERFSAEFPKEGPSILRIQQVVRGDSAAYFCASSRGTGGWDTEAFFGQGTRLTVV.

The chain combines TRBV25-1 with TRBJ1-3; no clear D gene. Per germline, CDR1 MGHDK and CDR2 SYGVNS. V was trimmed by 3 bases and J by 4 bases, leaving 13 bases between them. This CDR3 region has 15 residues. In DNA form, the CDR3 reads TGTGCCAGCAGTGAGACTGGGTTTTCGGGAAACACCATATATTTT. It translates to CASSETGFSGNTIYF. Variable domain in full (rest from reference TRBV25-1 and TRBJ1-3): EADIYQTPRYLVIGTGKKITLECSQTMGHDKMYWYQQDPGMELHLIHYSYGVNSTEKGDLSSESTVSRIRTEHFPLTLESARPSHTSQYLCASSETGFSGNTIYFGEGSWLTVV.

This clone was counted a single time. V gene TRBV7-9 combines with J gene TRBJ2-2; 7 nucleotides agree with TRBD2. This CDR3 is 15 amino acids long. The germline gives CDR1 SEHNR, CDR2 FQNEAQ (reference sequence). V shed 2 bases and J 4 bases; nucleotides not matched to a gene: 4. CDR3 DNA: TGTGCCAGCAGCTTACCAGCGGGATCCACCGGGGAGCTGTTTTTT. Protein product: CASSLPAGSTGELFF. Combining the CDR3 with reference TRBV7-9 and TRBJ2-2 gives the whole variable domain DTGVSQNPRHKITKRGQNVTFRCDPISEHNRLYWYRQTLGQGPEFLTYFQNEAQLEKSRLLSDRFSAERPKGSFSTLEIQRTEQGDSAMYLCASSLPAGSTGELFFGEGSRLTVL.

The V call is TRBV5-6, the J call TRBJ2-3; TRBD2 matches 8 bases. CDR3 length: 15 residues. V lost 0 bases to trimming and J lost 2 bases; unmatched junction nucleotides: 2. CDR1 is SGHDT, CDR2 YYEEEE, per germline. DNA of the CDR3: TGTGCCAGCAGCTTGGAGCGGGGGATCACAGATACGCAGTATTTT. It specifies CASSLERGITDTQYF.

This chain links TRBV6-1 with TRBJ1-1; 8 positions agree with TRBD1. Germline CDR1 and CDR2: MNHNS and SASEGT. The CDR3 has 13 amino acids. V dropped 11 bases and J dropped 3; count of bases not matched to a gene: 8. This chain's CDR3 is CACADRADTEAFF. CDR3 DNA sequence: TGTGCCTGCGCGGACAGGGCTGACACTGAAGCTTTCTTT.

In its sample, this clone ranks as medium-sized (0.01 to 0.1%). CDR3 region: CSVETGGEVYEQYF. The CDR3 region has the DNA TGCAGCGTTGAGACCGGCGGGGAGGTCTACGAGCAGTACTTC. This chain links TRBV29-1 with TRBJ2-7, with D perhaps TRBD2 (6 bases). This CDR3 spans 14 amino acids. CDR1 is SQVTM, CDR2 ANQGSEA, per germline. The germline V and J ends were trimmed by 3 bases and 3 bases, with 15 bases remaining between them.

J is TRBJ1-5 and V is TRBV30; weak D call: TRBD1 (5 bases). The CDR3 runs 13 residues. V was clipped by 2 bases and J by 11 bases, with 16 bases between them. Looked up from germline, CDR1 is GTSNPN and CDR2 is SVGIG (reference sequence). CDR3 region: CAWSRGGSLSQHF. For the CDR3, the DNA is TGTGCCTGGAGTCGGGGCGGGAGTTTGTCCCAGCATTTT.

The V gene is TRBV28, the J gene TRBJ2-1; D uncertain. CDR3 length: 12 residues. V gave up 5 bases and J gave up 4 bases, with 6 bases separating them. Per germline, CDR1 MDHEN and CDR2 SYDVKM. The CDR3, as DNA: TGTGCCAGCAGTCCTAGTTACAATGAGCAGTTCTTC. Amino acid sequence: CASSPSYNEQFF. Using reference TRBV28 and TRBJ2-1 for the parts outside the CDR3, the full variable domain is DVKVTQSSRYLVKRTGEKVFLECVQDMDHENMFWYRQDPGLGLRLIYFSYDVKMKEKGDIPEGYSVSREKKERFSLILESASTNQTSMYLCASSPSYNEQFFGPGTRLTVL.

The chain employs TRBV5-5 and TRBJ1-1; 8 positions match TRBD1. The CDR3 runs to 15 residues. CDR1 is SGHKS, CDR2 YYEKEE, per germline (reference sequence). The V and J ends lost 4 bases and 0 bases, in that order; junction bases with no gene match: 5. This CDR3 reads CASSGIQGVNTEAFF. The CDR3 DNA follows: TGTGCCAGCAGCGGAATACAGGGGGTGAACACTGAAGCTTTCTTT.

The chain has TRBV9 and TRBJ1-1, with TRBD1 as a possible D gene (6 bases). This CDR3 has 14 amino acids. The germline CDR1 and CDR2 sequences are SGDLS and YYNGEE. Trimming pared 6 bases from V and 6 bases from J, leaving 18 bases between. CDR3 amino acids: CASTRSGAGAEAFF. CDR3 sequence (DNA): TGTGCCAGCACTAGATCGGGGGCGGGGGCTGAAGCTTTCTTT.

V gene TRBV19 combines with J gene TRBJ1-2; 7 nucleotides agree with TRBD1. Germline CDR1 and CDR2: LNHDA and SQIVND (reference sequence). V lost 7 bases and J lost 5; bases outside the gene matches: 13. CDR3 length: 15 amino acids. CDR3 protein: CASTLSKQGIYGYTF. The DNA of the CDR3 is TGTGCCAGTACGCTGAGTAAACAGGGGATATATGGCTACACCTTC.

The chain joins TRBV5-1 to TRBJ1-1; 10 bases are a match to TRBD1. The CDR3 covers 15 residues. Germline V gene lookup returns CDR1 SGHRS and CDR2 YFSETQ. J gave up 3 bases and V 4 bases, and 6 bases lay outside the gene matches. CDR3 region: CASSRGTGEDTEAFF. CDR3 nucleotides: TGCGCCAGCAGCCGAGGGACAGGGGAGGACACTGAAGCTTTCTTT.

The rearrangement links TRBV30 to TRBJ1-1; D may be TRBD1 (5 bases). Germline loops: CDR1 GTSNPN, CDR2 SVGIG (reference sequence). V lost 4 bases and J lost 11, with 14 bases in between. This CDR3 comprises 11 residues. CDR3 in DNA: TGTGCCTGGAACCAGGGTTTAGGCGCTTTCTTT. Translating gives CAWNQGLGAFF. Looking up the rest from reference TRBV30 and TRBJ1-1 gives the full variable domain: SQTIHQWPATLVQPVGSPLSLECTVEGTSNPNLYWYRQAAGRGLQLLFYSVGIGQISSEVPQNLSASRPQDRQFILSSKKLLLSDSGFYLCAWNQGLGAFFGQGTRLTVV.

The chain is built from TRBV27 and TRBJ1-6, with 8 bases that match TRBD1. The CDR3 is 16 amino acids. Trimming at V came to 4 bases and at J to 5 bases, leaving 7 bases not matched to a gene. Germline CDR1 MNHEY, CDR2 SMNVEV (reference sequence). The CDR3 is CASSSTDRGNNSPLHF. CDR3 nucleotide sequence: TGTGCCAGCAGTTCTACAGACAGGGGAAATAATTCACCCCTCCACTTT.

The chain links TRBV5-1 to TRBJ2-7; TRBD2 might be the D (6 bases). Germline assignment: CDR1 SGHRS and CDR2 YFSETQ. This CDR3 region has 14 residues. V lost 1 base to trimming and J lost 4 bases, with 12 bases between them. CDR3 bases: TGCGCCAGCAGCTTGTACTCGGGGGAGTACGAGCAGTACTTC. It yields the protein CASSLYSGEYEQYF.